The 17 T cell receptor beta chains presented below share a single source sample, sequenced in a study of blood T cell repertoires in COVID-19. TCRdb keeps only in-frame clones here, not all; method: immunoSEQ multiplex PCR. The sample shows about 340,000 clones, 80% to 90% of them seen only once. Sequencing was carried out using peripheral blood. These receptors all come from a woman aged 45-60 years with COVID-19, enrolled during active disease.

The CDR3 sequence: CASSPYGTGAEDTQYF. The DNA for the CDR3 is TGTGCCAGCAGCCCCTACGGGACAGGGGCGGAAGATACGCAGTATTTT. The rearrangement joins TRBV6-2 or TRBV6-3 to TRBJ2-3, with 10 bases fitting TRBD1. Germline CDR1 reads MNHEY; CDR2 reads SVGEGT. There are 16 residues in the CDR3. V lost 6 bases, J lost 5 bases, and 11 bases stayed unmatched.

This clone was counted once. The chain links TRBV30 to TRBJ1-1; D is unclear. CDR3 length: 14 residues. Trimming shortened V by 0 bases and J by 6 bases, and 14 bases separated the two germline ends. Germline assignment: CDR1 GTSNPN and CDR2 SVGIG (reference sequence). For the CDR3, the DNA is TGTGCCTGGAGTGTACCTGGGTTTAGCCCTGAAGCTTTCTTT. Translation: CAWSVPGFSPEAFF. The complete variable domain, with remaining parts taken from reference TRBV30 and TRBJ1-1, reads SQTIHQWPATLVQPVGSPLSLECTVEGTSNPNLYWYRQAAGRGLQLLFYSVGIGQISSEVPQNLSASRPQDRQFILSSKKLLLSDSGFYLCAWSVPGFSPEAFFGQGTRLTVV.

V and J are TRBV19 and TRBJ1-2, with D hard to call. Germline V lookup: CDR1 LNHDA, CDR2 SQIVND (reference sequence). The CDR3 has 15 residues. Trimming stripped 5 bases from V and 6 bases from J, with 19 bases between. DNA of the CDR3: TGTGCCAGTAGTCGCGGCAGAGACGGTTTGGATGGCTACACCTTC. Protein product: CASSRGRDGLDGYTF.

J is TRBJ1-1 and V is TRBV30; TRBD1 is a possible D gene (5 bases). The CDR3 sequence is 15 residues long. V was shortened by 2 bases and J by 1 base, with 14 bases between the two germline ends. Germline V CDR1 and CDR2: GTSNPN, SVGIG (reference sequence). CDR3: CAWSPRGGKNTEAFF. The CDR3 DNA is TGTGCCTGGAGTCCCCGGGGGGGAAAGAACACTGAAGCTTTCTTT.

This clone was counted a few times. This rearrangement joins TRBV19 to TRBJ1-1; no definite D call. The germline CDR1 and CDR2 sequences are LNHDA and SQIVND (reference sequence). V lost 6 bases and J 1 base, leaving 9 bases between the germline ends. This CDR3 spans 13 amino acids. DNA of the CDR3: TGTGCCAGTAGGTTCAGTCAGAACACTGAAGCTTTCTTT. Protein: CASRFSQNTEAFF.

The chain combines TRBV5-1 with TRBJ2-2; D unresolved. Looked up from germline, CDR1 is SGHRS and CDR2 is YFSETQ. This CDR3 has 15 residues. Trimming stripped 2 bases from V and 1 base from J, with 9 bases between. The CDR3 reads CASSFLQQNTGELFF. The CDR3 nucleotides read TGCGCCAGCAGCTTCTTACAGCAGAACACCGGGGAGCTGTTTTTT.

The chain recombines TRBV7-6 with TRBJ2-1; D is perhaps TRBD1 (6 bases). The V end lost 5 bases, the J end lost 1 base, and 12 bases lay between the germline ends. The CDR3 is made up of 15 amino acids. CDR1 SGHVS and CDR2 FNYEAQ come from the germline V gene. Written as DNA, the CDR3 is TGTGCCAGCAGCCTAACGCAGGGGTCCTACAATGAGCAGTTCTTC. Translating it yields CASSLTQGSYNEQFF.

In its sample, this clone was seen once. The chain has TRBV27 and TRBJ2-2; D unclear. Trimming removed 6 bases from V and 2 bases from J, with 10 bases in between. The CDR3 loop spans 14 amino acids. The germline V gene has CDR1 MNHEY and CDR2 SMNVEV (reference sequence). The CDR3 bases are TGTGCCAGCAGACTCACTATCAACACCGGGGAGCTGTTTTTT. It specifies CASRLTINTGELFF.

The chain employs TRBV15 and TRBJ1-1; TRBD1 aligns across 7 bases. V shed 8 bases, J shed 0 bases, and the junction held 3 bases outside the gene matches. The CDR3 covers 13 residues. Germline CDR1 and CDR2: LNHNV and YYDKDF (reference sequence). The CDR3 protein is CATQGQLNTEAFF. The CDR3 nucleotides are TGTGCCACCCAGGGACAGCTGAACACTGAAGCTTTCTTT.

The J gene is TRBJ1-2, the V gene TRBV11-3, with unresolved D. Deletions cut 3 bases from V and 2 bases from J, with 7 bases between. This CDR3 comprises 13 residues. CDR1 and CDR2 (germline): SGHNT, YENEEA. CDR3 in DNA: TGTGCCAGCAGCTTCACGGGGAACTATGGCTACACCTTC. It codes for CASSFTGNYGYTF.

The CDR3 DNA reads TGTGCCTGGACAGAACAAGAGACCCAGTACTTC. Protein sequence: CAWTEQETQYF. The V call is TRBV30, the J call TRBJ2-5; D remains ambiguous. The germline gives CDR1 GTSNPN, CDR2 SVGIG (reference sequence). With 4 bases removed from V and 2 bases from J, the gap between germline ends came to 5 bases. The CDR3 runs to 11 residues.

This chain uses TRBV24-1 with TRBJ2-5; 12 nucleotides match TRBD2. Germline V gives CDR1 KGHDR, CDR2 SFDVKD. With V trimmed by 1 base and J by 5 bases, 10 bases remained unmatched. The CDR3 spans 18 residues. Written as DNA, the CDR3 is TGTGCCACCAGTGATTTAAAGGCTAGCGGGAGGGCCGTGGAGACCCAGTACTTC. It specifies CATSDLKASGRAVETQYF.

The CDR3 sequence is CASSLLTGGAETQYF. CDR3 nucleotide sequence: TGTGCCAGCTCACTCCTGACAGGGGGCGCGGAGACCCAGTACTTC. The chain joins TRBV18 to TRBJ2-5, with TRBD1 matching 10 bases. V lost 4 bases to trimming and J lost 5 bases; unmatched junction nucleotides: 7. Germline V gene sequence: CDR1 KGHSH, CDR2 LQKENI. This CDR3 comprises 15 residues.

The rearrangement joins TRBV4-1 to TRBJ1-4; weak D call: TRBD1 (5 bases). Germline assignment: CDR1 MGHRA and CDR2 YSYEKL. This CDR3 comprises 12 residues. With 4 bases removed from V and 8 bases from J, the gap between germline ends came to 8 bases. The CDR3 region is CASSRGKEKLFF. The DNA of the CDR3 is TGCGCCAGCAGCCGGGGCAAAGAAAAACTGTTTTTT.

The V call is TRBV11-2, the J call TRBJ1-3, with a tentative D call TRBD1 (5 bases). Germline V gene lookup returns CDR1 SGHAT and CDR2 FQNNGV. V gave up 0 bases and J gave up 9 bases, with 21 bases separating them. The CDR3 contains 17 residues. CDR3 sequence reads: CASSLDPGTKFETTIYF. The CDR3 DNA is TGTGCCAGCAGCTTAGATCCGGGGACTAAGTTTGAAACCACCATATATTTT.

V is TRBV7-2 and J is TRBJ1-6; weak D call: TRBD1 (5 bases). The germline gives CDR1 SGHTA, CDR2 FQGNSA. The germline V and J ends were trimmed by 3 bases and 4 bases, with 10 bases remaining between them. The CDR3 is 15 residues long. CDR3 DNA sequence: TGTGCCAGCAGCTTCAGGACAAATTATAATTCACCCCTCCACTTT. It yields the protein CASSFRTNYNSPLHF.

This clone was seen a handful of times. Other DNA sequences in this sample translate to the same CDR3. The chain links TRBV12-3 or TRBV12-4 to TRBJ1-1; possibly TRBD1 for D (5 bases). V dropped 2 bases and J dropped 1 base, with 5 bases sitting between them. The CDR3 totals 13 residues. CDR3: CASSLQGNTEAFF. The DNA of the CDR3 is TGTGCCAGCAGTTTACAGGGGAACACTGAAGCTTTCTTT.